This T cell receptor beta chain was captured by sequencing in a study of cytomegalovirus exposure and HLA in healthy donors. Study-wide results and caveats: The study listed approximately 160 cytomegalovirus-associated TCR beta chains.

The method was immunoSEQ multiplex PCR; TCRdb's version includes in-frame clones alone and lacks a portion of them. The profile covers around 70,000 clones, with 94% appearing a single time and 0.6% to 0.8% taken by the ten largest. On this clone itself: Its target is unknown.

The germline V gene encodes CDR1 MGHDK and CDR2 SYGVNS. This CDR3 has 14 amino acids. Trimming at V came to 6 bases and at J to 8 bases, leaving 9 bases not matched to a gene. Input material: PBMCs. The chain employs TRBV25-1 and TRBJ1-1, with 10 bases aligning to TRBD1. This clonotype was sampled from a woman between 18 and 29 years old in good health and CMV-seronegative. The CDR3 DNA follows: TGTGCCAGCAGAAAGACAGGGGGCTTTGTAGAAGCTTTCTTT. Its translation is CASRKTGGFVEAFF.